This T cell receptor beta chain emerged from a study of shared clonotypes between healthy human individuals. Overall study: The people who gave samples were two women and three men aged 18 to 49.

TCRdb's copy holds only in-frame clones and misses some; the assay was immunoSEQ multiplex PCR. The sample lists over a million clones, approximately 68% occurring once. All donors were healthy HIV-negative adults lacking recent acute infections or vaccinations. Germline loops: CDR1 SQVTM, CDR2 ANQGSEA. This CDR3 is 12 amino acids long. The V end was cut by 3 bases, the J end by 5 bases, with 10 bases between. Study-wide findings and caveats: Shared clonotypes across all four donors exceeded non-shared ones in generation probability.

For this clone: What it binds is unknown.

The sample comprised memory CD4+ T cells sorted from blood. Subset given: CD45RA-negative fraction. The clonotype comes from a man younger than 35 in good health. The chain uses TRBV29-1 and TRBJ1-2; D may be TRBD1 (6 bases). The CDR3 region is CSVDWGQYGYTF. CDR3 nucleotides: TGCAGCGTTGATTGGGGGCAGTATGGCTACACCTTC.